Sequencing of this T cell receptor beta chain was carried out in a study of blood T cell repertoires in COVID-19. The CDR3 is made up of 13 amino acids. The V and J ends lost 2 bases and 8 bases respectively, with 12 bases between them. Assay: immunoSEQ multiplex PCR; the TCRdb copy retains only in-frame clones and omits some. The sample has 200,000 to 250,000 clones, 85% to 90% seen once. The chain joins TRBV12-3 or TRBV12-4 to TRBJ1-2, with no clear D. The sample consisted of PBMCs or T cells enriched from blood (not recorded which). This receptor was identified in a young man who had been exposed to COVID-19. CDR3 amino acids: CASSLPGFNGYTF. The CDR3 region has the DNA TGTGCCAGCAGTTTACCGGGATTTAACGGCTACACCTTC.